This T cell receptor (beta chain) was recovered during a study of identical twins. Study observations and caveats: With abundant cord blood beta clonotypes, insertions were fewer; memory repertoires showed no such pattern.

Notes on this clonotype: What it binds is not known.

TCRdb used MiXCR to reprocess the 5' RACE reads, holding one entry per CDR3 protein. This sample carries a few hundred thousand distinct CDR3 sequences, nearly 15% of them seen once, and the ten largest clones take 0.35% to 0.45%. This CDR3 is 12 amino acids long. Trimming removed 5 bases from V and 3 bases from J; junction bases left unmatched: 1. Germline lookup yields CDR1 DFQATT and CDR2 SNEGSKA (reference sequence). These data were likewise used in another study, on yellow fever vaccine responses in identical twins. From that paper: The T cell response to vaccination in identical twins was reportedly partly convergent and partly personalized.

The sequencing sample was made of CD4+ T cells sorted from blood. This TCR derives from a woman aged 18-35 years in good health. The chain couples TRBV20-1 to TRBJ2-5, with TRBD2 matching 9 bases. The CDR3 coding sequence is TGCAGTGCTCAGCGGGGGGAAGAGACCCAGTACTTC. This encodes CSAQRGEETQYF.